Following are 20 T cell receptor beta chains from one sample sequenced in a study of cytomegalovirus exposure and HLA in healthy donors. Primers included in the PCR were 60 Vbeta and 13 Jbeta primers. The repertoire was sequenced with immunoSEQ multiplex PCR; TCRdb's copy has only in-frame clones and lacks some. The sample has under 250,000 clones; 65% to 90% are singletons. Sequencing was performed on PBMCs. The receptors shown here come from a woman in her 50s in good health and CMV-seronegative.

The rearrangement joins TRBV27 to TRBJ2-1, with 8 bases matching TRBD2. The germline V gene has CDR1 MNHEY and CDR2 SMNVEV (reference sequence). CDR3 length equals 14 residues. Trimming cost V 5 bases and J 5 bases; bases outside gene matches: 5. CDR3 sequence: CASSSGRSNNEQFF. The CDR3 DNA reads as TGTGCCAGCAGTAGCGGGAGATCTAACAATGAGCAGTTCTTC.

The gene calls are TRBV4-3 and TRBJ2-1, with a tentative D call TRBD2 (6 bases). The germline V gene has CDR1 LGHNA and CDR2 YSLEER. V lost 5 bases and J lost 4, with 12 bases in between. CDR3 length equals 14 residues. CDR3 sequence: CASSSQGLYNEQFF. CDR3 nucleotides: TGCGCCAGCAGCTCCCAGGGACTGTACAATGAGCAGTTCTTC.

The chain has TRBV28 and TRBJ2-3; 10 bases agree with TRBD2. CDR3 length: 16 amino acids. Trimming removed 6 bases from V and 4 bases from J; junction bases left unmatched: 10. Germline CDR1 and CDR2: MDHEN and SYDVKM. The CDR3 reads CASSRASGSNPDTQYF. The CDR3 region has the DNA TGTGCCAGCAGCCGGGCTAGCGGGAGTAATCCAGATACGCAGTATTTT.

A few counts support this clone. The CDR3 reads CASSFRGQGSPLHF. The CDR3 DNA follows: TGTGCCAGCAGCTTCAGGGGGCAGGGATCACCCCTCCACTTT. This chain links TRBV5-8 with TRBJ1-6, with 8 bases aligning to TRBD1. With 2 bases clipped from V and 10 bases from J, the junction kept 5 bases outside the gene matches. Germline V gives CDR1 SGHTS, CDR2 YDEGEE. The CDR3 has 14 residues.

V is TRBV4-2 and J is TRBJ1-5; unclear D gene. The CDR3 spans 12 residues. Trimming left V 9 bases short and J 8 bases short, with 14 bases between. CDR1 and CDR2 (germline): LGHNA, YNFKEQ. Here the CDR3 reads CARPRRGKPQHF. For the CDR3, the DNA is TGTGCCAGGCCGAGGCGGGGTAAGCCCCAGCATTTT.

The chain combines TRBV6-6 with TRBJ2-1, with D possibly TRBD2 on 5 matching bases. V was trimmed by 2 bases and J by 15 bases, leaving 14 bases between them. CDR3 length equals 12 residues. Germline V CDR1 and CDR2: MNHNY, SVGAGI (reference sequence). The DNA for the CDR3 is TGTGCCAGCAGTTACCTCAATAGCGTTATGTTCTTC. Amino acid sequence: CASSYLNSVMFF.

The chain recombines TRBV29-1 with TRBJ1-1; 8 nucleotides agree with TRBD1. Germline CDR1 and CDR2: SQVTM and ANQGSEA. Germline trimming cut 5 bases from V and 2 bases from J; bases unmatched to any gene: 4. This CDR3 spans 13 amino acids. The chain's CDR3 is CSVRTGLNTEAFF. The CDR3 DNA follows: TGCAGCGTTCGGACAGGGTTAAACACTGAAGCTTTCTTT.

The table lists this clone with a few counts. Its ends do not fully match the called genes, so a read error is possible. The gene calls are TRBV4-3 and TRBJ1-2; D ambiguous. The CDR3 is 13 amino acids. Germline-derived CDR1 and CDR2 are LGHNA and YSLEER. The CDR3: CSSSQGGSRGYTF. The CDR3 nucleotides are TGCTCCAGCAGCCAAGGTGGCAGTAGAGGCTACACCTTT.

V gene TRBV27 combines with J gene TRBJ2-7; TRBD1 is a possible D gene (6 bases). Trimming cost V 7 bases and J 2 bases, with 15 bases left between them. The CDR3 runs 14 residues. Germline V lookup: CDR1 MNHEY, CDR2 SMNVEV (reference sequence). The CDR3 DNA reads TGTGCCAGCACGGATCGGGACAAGGCCTACGAGCAGTACTTC. This translates into CASTDRDKAYEQYF.

This chain links TRBV5-6 with TRBJ1-2; 9 nucleotides align to TRBD1. The germline V gene encodes CDR1 SGHDT and CDR2 YYEEEE. The CDR3 has 14 amino acids. V trimming: 4 bases; J trimming: 6 bases; junction bases outside the gene matches: 7. The CDR3 spells CASSTGTGIDGYTF. CDR3 bases: TGTGCCAGCAGCACCGGGACAGGGATAGATGGCTACACCTTC.

The chain recombines TRBV4-2 with TRBJ2-7; maybe TRBD2 (5 bases). The CDR3 consists of 14 residues. Trimming left V 0 bases short and J 2 bases short, with 8 bases between. The germline gives CDR1 LGHNA, CDR2 YNFKEQ. CDR3 residues: CASSQDLAAYEQYF. The DNA for the CDR3 is TGTGCCAGCAGCCAAGATCTAGCCGCCTACGAGCAGTACTTC.

V usage is TRBV7-9 and J usage is TRBJ2-7, with D possibly TRBD1 on 5 matching bases. CDR3 length: 15 amino acids. Germline V gives CDR1 SEHNR, CDR2 FQNEAQ (reference sequence). The V end lost 1 base, the J end lost 3 bases, and 13 bases lay between the germline ends. CDR3 nucleotide sequence: TGTGCCAGCAGCTTAGAGGCAGGGATAAACTACGAGCAGTACTTC. This codes for CASSLEAGINYEQYF.

The chain recombines TRBV19 with TRBJ2-3; D may be TRBD2 (6 bases). CDR1 and CDR2 (germline): LNHDA, SQIVND (reference sequence). This CDR3 region has 13 residues. V was clipped by 4 bases and J by 5 bases, with 10 bases between them. The CDR3 protein is CASSTQAGDTQYF. In DNA form, the CDR3 reads TGTGCCAGTAGTACCCAAGCGGGAGATACGCAGTATTTT.

The DNA for the CDR3 is TGTGCCAGCAGTTACTTCGGACAGGCGTACGAGCAGTACTTC. This translates into CASSYFGQAYEQYF. V and J are TRBV6-5 and TRBJ2-7; 7 nucleotides match TRBD1. This CDR3 has 14 amino acids. V dropped 1 base and J dropped 4; count of bases not matched to a gene: 4. Germline CDR1 MNHEY, CDR2 SVGAGI.

The V and J genes are TRBV28 and TRBJ2-5; 11 nucleotides line up with TRBD2. The germline V gene encodes CDR1 MDHEN and CDR2 SYDVKM. The CDR3 totals 15 residues. V lost 8 bases, J lost 1 base, and 6 bases stayed unmatched. In nucleotides, the CDR3 is TGTGCCAGCTGGGGGGGGACTAGCGGCCAAGAGACCCAGTACTTC. Amino acids: CASWGGTSGQETQYF.

The chain combines TRBV2 with TRBJ2-1; D uncertain. CDR3 size: 11 residues. Trimming removed 7 bases from V and 7 bases from J, with 8 bases in between. The germline V gene has CDR1 SNHLY and CDR2 FYNNEI. In DNA, the CDR3 is TGTGCCAGCAAAAAAGAGAATGAGCAGTTCTTC. Amino acid sequence: CASKKENEQFF.

This chain joins TRBV19 and TRBJ2-2, with TRBD2 matching over 11 bases. The CDR3 extends over 17 amino acids. After removal of 6 bases from V and 2 bases from J, the junction contained 8 bases not matched to a gene. CDR1 is LNHDA, CDR2 SQIVND, per germline (reference sequence). The CDR3 DNA sequence: TGTGCCAGTAGGGTAGCGGGAGGGAGGACAAACACCGGGGAGCTGTTTTTT. Translating it yields CASRVAGGRTNTGELFF.

The CDR3 DNA reads as TGTGCCAGCAGCTATAGAGCCGGGACAGGGATCACTGAAGCTTTCTTT. Translating gives CASSYRAGTGITEAFF. The chain links TRBV7-2 to TRBJ1-1; 9 positions agree with TRBD1. With V trimmed by 4 bases and J by 4 bases, 10 bases remained unmatched. CDR1 is SGHTA and CDR2 is FQGNSA in the germline V gene. The CDR3 has 16 amino acids.

V is TRBV19 and J is TRBJ2-4, with 7 nucleotides matching TRBD1. Looked up from germline, CDR1 is LNHDA and CDR2 is SQIVND (reference sequence). V lost 5 bases and J lost 1; bases outside the gene matches: 5. The CDR3 totals 15 residues. CDR3 sequence: CASSDRVRAKNIQYF. CDR3 DNA: TGTGCCAGTAGTGACAGGGTAAGGGCCAAAAACATTCAGTACTTC.

About this clone: The same CDR3 also results from other DNA sequences found in this sample. The rearrangement links TRBV6-5 to TRBJ1-2, with no clear D. V dropped 6 bases and J dropped 1 base, with 6 bases sitting between them. CDR1 and CDR2 (germline): MNHEY, SVGAGI. The CDR3 loop spans 12 amino acids. The CDR3 coding sequence is TGTGCCAGCAGGACGGGTAACTATGGCTACACCTTC. Translated: CASRTGNYGYTF.